What follows describes a single TCR beta chain. This record comes from a study of identical twins. MiXCR, applied by TCRdb to the 5' RACE reads, yields one record per CDR3 protein. The sample has 600,000 to 700,000 distinct CDR3 sequences; about 20% are singletons. The ends were cut back, 2 bases at V and 4 bases at J, with 8 bases in the middle. Germline V gene sequence: CDR1 SQVTM, CDR2 ANQGSEA. The CDR3 contains 12 residues. These same data were also listed under a study on T cells expressing NK-cell markers. From that paper: Repertoire data for TCR beta were derived from sorted T cells (CD3+CD56+NKG2C+, CD3+CD56+NKG2C- and CD3+CD56-NKG2C+). Several of the donors also had these clonotypes leading their CD3+CD56-NKG2C+ fraction.

The V and J genes are TRBV29-1 and TRBJ2-5; possible D gene TRBD2, 6 bases. The specimen sequenced was PBMCs. The clonotype originates from a woman younger than 35 in good health. The CDR3 DNA follows: TGCAGCGTTGAAAAGGGAGGAGAGACCCAGTACTTC. Protein sequence: CSVEKGGETQYF.